The subject of this entry is one TCR beta chain. V dropped 3 bases and J dropped 0 bases, with 8 bases sitting between them. CDR1 and CDR2 (germline): SGHRS, YFSETQ. The CDR3 consists of 14 residues. The data originate from a study of blood T cell repertoires in COVID-19. Study background: From the United States, Italy and Spain came samples of acute and convalescent COVID-19. The cDNA or gDNA used as material had been derived from T cells, B-cell-depleted T cells, or PBMCs.

In the source study's methods: Reference gene primer amplification gave estimated nucleated cell counts. Profiling relied on immunoSEQ multiplex PCR, and the TCRdb table lists in-frame clones only, not all of them. Clone size and the V and J calls come from that table; the DNA yielded D and trimming. The top ten clones hold around 5% of a sample with over 14,000 clones, about nine tenths of them seen once. The rearrangement joins TRBV5-1 to TRBJ2-3, with a tentative D call TRBD1 (5 bases). The clonotype was recovered from a human donor in a cohort sampled during active COVID-19. The sample consisted of peripheral blood. The CDR3 protein is CASSSRQSTDTQYF. The CDR3, as DNA: TGCGCCAGCAGCTCCCGACAGAGCACAGATACGCAGTATTTT. The whole variable domain, filled in from reference TRBV5-1 and TRBJ2-3, reads KAGVTQTPRYLIKTRGQQVTLSCSPISGHRSVSWYQQTPGQGLQFLFEYFSETQRNKGNFPGRFSGRQFSNSRSEMNVSTLELGDSALYLCASSSRQSTDTQYFGPGTRLTVL.